Below, 14 T cell receptor beta chains from the same sample are listed, as sequenced in a study of blood T cell repertoires in COVID-19. Method: immunoSEQ multiplex PCR; TCRdb's copy keeps in-frame clones and lacks some. Of a few hundred thousand clones listed, 75% to 90% are singletons. Sequencing was performed on PBMCs or T cells enriched from blood (not recorded which). The receptors stem from a man aged 18 to 30 who had recovered from COVID-19.

The chain recombines TRBV30 with TRBJ1-1; D unresolved. V shed 1 base and J shed 0 bases, with 12 bases lying between them. The CDR3 loop spans 15 amino acids. Germline CDR1 reads GTSNPN; CDR2 reads SVGIG (reference sequence). CDR3 sequence (DNA): TGTGCCTGGAGTGGGGCTGGTATCATGAACACTGAAGCTTTCTTT. It is translated as CAWSGAGIMNTEAFF. The variable domain in full, completed from reference TRBV30 and TRBJ1-1, reads SQTIHQWPATLVQPVGSPLSLECTVEGTSNPNLYWYRQAAGRGLQLLFYSVGIGQISSEVPQNLSASRPQDRQFILSSKKLLLSDSGFYLCAWSGAGIMNTEAFFGQGTRLTVV.

V and J are TRBV6-1 and TRBJ1-6; D gene unclear. This CDR3 comprises 13 residues. Looked up from germline, CDR1 is MNHNS and CDR2 is SASEGT. Trimming removed 4 bases from V and 9 bases from J, with 10 bases in between. This CDR3 is CASSVARVSPLHF. The DNA for the CDR3 is TGTGCCAGCAGTGTAGCTCGGGTTTCACCCCTCCACTTT.

The rearrangement links TRBV18 to TRBJ1-1; D is ambiguous. Looked up from germline, CDR1 is KGHSH and CDR2 is LQKENI. Trimming stripped 5 bases from V and 1 base from J, with 8 bases between. This CDR3 region has 13 residues. The CDR3 DNA is TGTGCCAGCTCAAGCGCCCAGAACACTGAAGCTTTCTTT. Amino acid sequence: CASSSAQNTEAFF.

This clone was seen just once. The chain joins TRBV7-9 to TRBJ2-2, with 9 bases fitting TRBD1. CDR1 and CDR2 (germline): SEHNR, FQNEAQ (reference sequence). The CDR3 is made up of 16 amino acids. Trimming removed 5 bases from V and 5 bases from J; junction bases left unmatched: 9. CDR3 bases: TGTGCCAGCAGCGTACGGGGACAGGGCGGGACCGGGGAGCTGTTTTTT. Encoded protein: CASSVRGQGGTGELFF.

This chain links TRBV2 with TRBJ1-4; D is perhaps TRBD1 (6 bases). Trimming pared 7 bases from V and 8 bases from J, leaving 8 bases between. This CDR3 has 11 amino acids. Per the germline V gene, CDR1 is SNHLY and CDR2 is FYNNEI. CDR3 nucleotides: TGTGCCAGCAAAGGGGGAGAAAAACTGTTTTTT. It codes for CASKGGEKLFF.

The chain recombines TRBV7-9 with TRBJ1-2, with D perhaps matching TRBD1 (6 bases). The CDR3 is 17 residues long. Trimming removed 5 bases from V and 4 bases from J, with 23 bases in between. The germline CDR1 and CDR2 sequences are SEHNR and FQNEAQ (reference sequence). The CDR3 DNA is TGTGCCAGCAGCCCACGCCCCCTGCGACAGGTTATCTATGGCTACACCTTC. Its protein product is CASSPRPLRQVIYGYTF.

This clone appeared a few times. The V and J genes are TRBV7-9 and TRBJ2-5; a weak D match, TRBD1 (5 bases). Germline CDR1 is SEHNR and CDR2 is FQNEAQ (reference sequence). CDR3 length equals 13 residues. Between the trimmed V and J ends, which lost 4 bases and 4 bases, there was a span of 10 bases. CDR3 loop: CASSSQGLETQYF. CDR3 in DNA: TGTGCCAGCAGCTCCCAGGGTCTAGAGACCCAGTACTTC.

This clone was observed a few times. The chain joins TRBV28 to TRBJ2-7; D gene uncertain. Germline CDR1 and CDR2: MDHEN and SYDVKM. The length of the CDR3 is 13 residues. Trimming pared 3 bases from V and 1 base from J, leaving 7 bases between. The DNA for the CDR3 is TGTGCCAGCAGTTTTTCGGTATCCTACGAGCAGTACTTC. Translated: CASSFSVSYEQYF.

V usage is TRBV2 and J usage is TRBJ1-5; TRBD1 matches 7 bases. The J segment lost 2 bases and the V segment lost 7 bases, leaving 8 bases of the junction unmatched. Germline V gives CDR1 SNHLY, CDR2 FYNNEI. The CDR3 contains 15 residues. The CDR3 sequence is CASTIGGPGNQPQHF. As DNA, the CDR3 is TGTGCCAGCACCATAGGGGGCCCGGGCAATCAGCCCCAGCATTTT.

The chain links TRBV2 to TRBJ1-1, with no clear D. Germline V gene lookup returns CDR1 SNHLY and CDR2 FYNNEI. Deletions cut 8 bases from V and 4 bases from J, with 11 bases between. The CDR3 runs 12 residues. CDR3: CASDYAGTEAFF. The CDR3 DNA reads TGTGCCAGCGACTATGCCGGCACTGAAGCTTTCTTT.

V is TRBV11-2 and J is TRBJ1-6; possibly TRBD1 for D (5 bases). There are 13 residues in the CDR3. Looked up from germline, CDR1 is SGHAT and CDR2 is FQNNGV. Between the trimmed V and J ends, which lost 5 bases and 17 bases, there was a span of 19 bases. CDR3 coding DNA: TGTGCCAGCAGCCCCAATCCCGGAGGGGTGGTCCACTTT. Its protein product is CASSPNPGGVVHF.

The chain joins TRBV18 to TRBJ1-2; D is perhaps TRBD1 (5 bases). The CDR3 is made up of 14 amino acids. The V and J ends lost 3 bases and 0 bases respectively, with 8 bases between them. CDR1 is KGHSH, CDR2 LQKENI, per germline. CDR3 sequence (DNA): TGTGCCAGCTCACCGACAGAGTCTAACTATGGCTACACCTTC. Protein: CASSPTESNYGYTF. Using reference TRBV18 and TRBJ1-2 for the parts outside the CDR3, the full variable domain is NAGVMQNPRHLVRRRGQEARLRCSPMKGHSHVYWYRQLPEEGLKFMVYLQKENIIDESGMPKERFSAEFPKEGPSILRIQQVVRGDSAAYFCASSPTESNYGYTFGSGTRLTVV.

On this clone: Other DNA sequences in the sample encode the same CDR3. The chain is built from TRBV12-3 or TRBV12-4 and TRBJ1-1; D is unresolved. The CDR3 spans 12 residues. V was trimmed by 6 bases and J by 1 base, leaving 6 bases between them. CDR3 in amino acids: CASSFSNTEAFF. The CDR3 DNA sequence: TGTGCCAGCAGCTTTTCGAACACTGAAGCTTTCTTT.

The chain combines TRBV5-4 with TRBJ2-5; maybe TRBD2 (6 bases). V lost 4 bases, J lost 2 bases, and 12 bases lay in between. Per germline, CDR1 SGHNT and CDR2 YYREEE (reference sequence). This CDR3 spans 14 amino acids. CDR3 coding DNA: TGTGCCAGCAGCCTTAGGGACTTTCAAGAGACCCAGTACTTC. Protein product: CASSLRDFQETQYF.